The table lists the clone carrying this TCR beta chain with a few counts. Its antigen is undetermined. This record comes from a study of beta chain features in type 1 diabetes. Study results and caveats: Within each of all four CD4+ subsets, Type 1 diabetes patients had TCRB CDR3s that were moderately but significantly shorter. Patients and controls would be equally affected if PCR favored shorter templates. Type 1 diabetes patients showed fewer insertions and more deletions at VDJ junctions.

Isolated RNA was reverse transcribed in full, so expressed TCRB transcripts were sequenced. The data were produced by immunoSEQ multiplex PCR, yet TCRdb's version contains in-frame clones alone and is incomplete. This table holds hundreds of thousands of clones, around an eighth found once. The CDR3 loop spans 13 amino acids. V was clipped by 4 bases and J by 6 bases, with 10 bases between them. The V gene's germline CDR1 is MNHEY and CDR2 SMNVEV (reference sequence). Populations isolated by sorting all had purity greater than 95%. The sequenced sample consisted of naive CD4+ T cells from blood. This chain links TRBV27 with TRBJ1-5; tentative D call: TRBD1 (5 bases). The source of this sequence is a man aged 30 to 45 with type 1 diabetes. In nucleotides, the CDR3 is TGTGCCAGCAGTTGGCAGGGAGGTCAGCCCCAGCATTTT. Its protein product is CASSWQGGQPQHF.